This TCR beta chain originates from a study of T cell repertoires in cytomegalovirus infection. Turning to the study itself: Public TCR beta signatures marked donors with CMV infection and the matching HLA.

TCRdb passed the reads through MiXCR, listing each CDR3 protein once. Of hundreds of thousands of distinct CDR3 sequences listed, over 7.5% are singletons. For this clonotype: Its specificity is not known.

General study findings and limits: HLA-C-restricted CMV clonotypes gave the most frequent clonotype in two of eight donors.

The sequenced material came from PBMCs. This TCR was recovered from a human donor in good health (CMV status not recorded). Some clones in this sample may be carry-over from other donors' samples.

The CDR3 DNA is TGTGCCAGCAGCTTAGTTAAGGGTAGCAATCAGCCCCAGCATTTT. It specifies CASSLVKGSNQPQHF. The genes are TRBV7-2 and TRBJ1-5; D is undetermined. CDR1 is SGHTA, CDR2 FQGNSA, per germline. V lost 1 base and J 0 bases, leaving 7 bases between the germline ends. The CDR3 length is 15 residues.